Below, 2 T cell receptor beta chains from the same sample are listed, as sequenced in a study of blood T cell repertoires in COVID-19. TCRdb's table, derived via immunoSEQ multiplex PCR, lists solely in-frame clones and lacks some. The sample includes fewer than 500,000 clones, around 91% seen only once; the top ten take roughly 1.1%. The sequencing input was PBMCs or T cells enriched from blood (not recorded which). All receptors come from a man in his thirties or forties who had recovered from COVID-19.

J is TRBJ2-1 and V is TRBV3-1 (or the pseudogene TRBV3-2), with 7 bases that match TRBD1. Germline CDR1 and CDR2: LGHDT and YNNKEL (reference sequence). The V gene end was trimmed by 4 bases and the J gene end by 8 bases; junction bases not matched to a gene: 11. This CDR3 has 15 residues. This CDR3 reads CASSLRQGYMDEQFF. CDR3 sequence (DNA): TGTGCCAGCAGCCTACGACAGGGTTACATGGATGAGCAGTTCTTC.

This chain connects TRBV27 to TRBJ1-5; 7 nucleotides match TRBD1. The V and J ends lost 8 bases and 4 bases, in that order; junction bases with no gene match: 8. From germline, CDR1 is MNHEY and CDR2 SMNVEV (reference sequence). CDR3 length equals 14 residues. The CDR3 is CASADRAYNQPQHF. CDR3 in DNA: TGTGCCAGCGCCGACAGGGCCTATAATCAGCCCCAGCATTTT.